Presented here are 18 T cell receptor beta chains from one specimen sequenced in a study of T cell repertoires in cytomegalovirus infection. TCRdb redid the calling of the reads with MiXCR, one entry per CDR3 protein. The sample has roughly 200,000 distinct CDR3 sequences, more than 9% seen once. The sample comprised PBMCs. The receptor source for this set is a human donor in good health (CMV status not recorded). Some clones in this sample may be carry-over from other donors' samples.

The genes are TRBV7-2 and TRBJ1-3; weak D call: TRBD1 (6 bases). Trimming shortened V by 5 bases and J by 3 bases, and 11 bases separated the two germline ends. CDR3 length: 14 amino acids. Germline lookup yields CDR1 SGHTA and CDR2 FQGNSA. CDR3 sequence (DNA): TGTGCCAGCAGCCCCTGGACAGTTGGAAACACCATATATTTT. Protein product: CASSPWTVGNTIYF.

This clonotype was observed many times. The chain carries TRBV20-1 and TRBJ2-1, with D maybe TRBD2 (7 bases). Trimming took off 3 bases at V and 8 bases at J, with 17 bases between the two ends. CDR1 is DFQATT, CDR2 SNEGSKA, per germline (reference sequence). The CDR3 sequence is 14 residues long. The CDR3 coding sequence is TGCAGTGCTAGCGGGAGGAGGGGACACGATGAGCAGTTCTTC. As protein: CSASGRRGHDEQFF.

This clonotype was seen at least ten times. The J gene is TRBJ2-5, the V gene TRBV27, with D tentatively TRBD1 or TRBD2 (5 bases each). Germline lookup yields CDR1 MNHEY and CDR2 SMNVEV (reference sequence). Trimming took 5 bases from V and 1 from J, leaving 17 bases between them. The CDR3 has 16 residues. CDR3 in amino acids: CASSRRDGGTQETQYF. DNA of the CDR3: TGTGCCAGCAGTCGCCGGGACGGAGGTACCCAAGAGACCCAGTACTTC.

This clonotype was seen ten or more times. The gene calls are TRBV12-3 or TRBV12-4 and TRBJ2-5, with TRBD2 as a possible D gene (5 bases). The CDR3 covers 11 residues. V was pared by 5 bases and J by 7 bases, with 8 bases between. CDR3 DNA: TGTGCCAGCAGTCGAGGAGGGACCCAGTACTTC. Translation gives CASSRGGTQYF.

Details on this clonotype: The junction differs from germline at one of its ends, possibly a read error. The chain joins TRBV27 to TRBJ2-5; no firm D call. The CDR3 length is 13 residues. In germline, CDR1 is MNHEY, CDR2 SMNVEV (reference sequence). The CDR3 sequence: CASRLLTQKTQYF. For the CDR3, the DNA is TGTGCCAGCAGGTTATTGACACAAAAGACCCAGTACTTC.

With respect to this clonotype: A single base separates this from a much larger clone, so it may be a read error. The V and J genes are TRBV14 and TRBJ1-2; maybe TRBD1 (6 bases). The germline CDR1 and CDR2 sequences are SGHDN and FVKESK. This CDR3 spans 17 amino acids. The V end lost 2 bases, the J end lost 8 bases, and 24 bases lay between the germline ends. CDR3 DNA sequence: TGTGCCAGCAGCCAATTTTATAGTCGGGGCAGGGGCCCCGGCTACACCTTC. It codes for CASSQFYSRGRGPGYTF.

There are many counts of this clonotype. This chain links TRBV7-2 with TRBJ2-7; 10 bases are a match to TRBD1. Germline V gene sequence: CDR1 SGHTA, CDR2 FQGNSA. V trimming: 4 bases; J trimming: 6 bases; junction bases outside the gene matches: 9. This CDR3 is built from 15 residues. The CDR3 here is CASSSRQGADGEQYF. In nucleotides, the CDR3 is TGTGCCAGCAGCTCTAGACAGGGGGCAGACGGCGAGCAGTACTTC.

This clonotype was seen at least ten times. V gene TRBV6-2 or TRBV6-3 combines with J gene TRBJ2-5, with 9 bases that match TRBD2. CDR1 MNHEY and CDR2 SVGEGT come from the germline V gene. V lost 6 bases to trimming and J lost 4 bases; unmatched junction nucleotides: 3. This CDR3 contains 13 residues. CDR3 in amino acids: CASSSSGAETQYF. The CDR3 nucleotides read TGTGCCAGCAGCTCTAGCGGGGCAGAGACCCAGTACTTC.

This clonotype was recorded at least ten times. This chain uses TRBV7-2 with TRBJ2-7; a weak D match, TRBD2 (7 bases). Germline CDR1 reads SGHTA; CDR2 reads FQGNSA. This CDR3 has 15 amino acids. V was cut by 4 bases and J by 2 bases, with 15 bases left in between. CDR3 coding DNA: TGTGCCAGCAGCTGGGGGAGGGGGGTTACCTACGAGCAGTACTTC. Protein product: CASSWGRGVTYEQYF. The full variable domain, completed using reference TRBV7-2 and TRBJ2-7, is GAGVSQSPSNKVTEKGKDVELRCDPISGHTALYWYRQSLGQGLEFLIYFQGNSAPDKSGLPSDRFSAERTGGSVSTLTIQRTQQEDSAVYLCASSWGRGVTYEQYFGPGTRLTVT.

This clonotype came up many times. The chain has TRBV30 and TRBJ1-4, with a tentative D call TRBD1 (5 bases). Germline V CDR1 and CDR2: GTSNPN, SVGIG (reference sequence). V was clipped by 4 bases and J by 8 bases, with 17 bases between them. The CDR3 is 14 residues long. CDR3 sequence (DNA): TGTGCCTGGATATCATCTCTCAGGGCCGAAAAACTGTTTTTT. Translated, it gives CAWISSLRAEKLFF.

In its sample, this clonotype was seen many times. The J gene is TRBJ1-3, the V gene TRBV7-2; D possibly corresponds to TRBD1 (6 bases). The CDR3 contains 15 residues. The V end was cut by 8 bases, the J end by 2 bases, with 16 bases between. Germline CDR1 SGHTA, CDR2 FQGNSA. The CDR3 bases are TGTGCCAGCCGCTACCAAGGGGGTCCTGGAAACACCATATATTTT. Translation gives CASRYQGGPGNTIYF.

This clonotype is medium-sized in the sample. This sequence joins TRBV7-9 and TRBJ2-5; 11 bases agree with TRBD2. V shed 4 bases, J shed 4 bases, and the junction held 11 bases outside the gene matches. CDR3 size: 17 residues. Germline V gene data show CDR1 as SEHNR and CDR2 as FQNEAQ (reference sequence). This CDR3 reads CASSSGLAGYLGETQYF. The CDR3 DNA reads as TGTGCCAGCAGCTCTGGACTAGCGGGTTACCTGGGAGAGACCCAGTACTTC. The full variable domain, rest sourced from reference TRBV7-9 and TRBJ2-5, is DTGVSQNPRHKITKRGQNVTFRCDPISEHNRLYWYRQTLGQGPEFLTYFQNEAQLEKSRLLSDRFSAERPKGSFSTLEIQRTEQGDSAMYLCASSSGLAGYLGETQYFGPGTRLLVL.

The chain couples TRBV3-1 to TRBJ1-1; D remains unclear. This CDR3 region has 12 residues. The germline gives CDR1 LGHDT, CDR2 YNNKEL (reference sequence). The V and J ends lost 8 bases and 3 bases respectively, with 10 bases between them. CDR3 DNA: TGTGCCAGCGGCCGAAGTTACACTGAAGCTTTCTTT. It specifies CASGRSYTEAFF. The full variable domain, in which reference TRBV3-1 and TRBJ1-1 provide the parts outside the CDR3, is DTAVSQTPKYLVTQMGNDKSIKCEQNLGHDTMYWYKQDSKKFLKIMFSYNNKELIINETVPNRFSPKSPDKAHLNLHINSLELGDSAVYFCASGRSYTEAFFGQGTRLTVV.

As for this clonotype: One end of the junction varies from germline; a read error may be responsible. This chain links TRBV5-3 with TRBJ2-2; 12 bases match TRBD1. TRBV5-3 has ORF status, its function being uncertain. The CDR3 totals 16 residues. The CDR3 sequence is CASSLGTGGNTGELFF. As DNA, the CDR3 is TGTGCCAGCAGCTTGGGGACAGGGGGCAACACCGGGGAGCTGTTTTTT.

This clonotype was recorded many times. V is TRBV7-9 and J is TRBJ2-5, with D tentatively TRBD1 or TRBD2 (7 bases each). CDR3 length: 15 residues. Trimming stripped 10 bases from V and 1 base from J, with 19 bases between. Germline V gives CDR1 SEHNR, CDR2 FQNEAQ (reference sequence). DNA for the CDR3: TGTGCCATAACGGACAGGACTAGGACCCAAGAGACCCAGTACTTC. As protein: CAITDRTRTQETQYF.

The chain joins TRBV6-2 or TRBV6-3 to TRBJ2-7; possible D gene TRBD1, 6 bases. V was shortened by 2 bases and J by 6 bases, with 11 bases between the two germline ends. This CDR3 spans 13 amino acids. From germline, CDR1 is MNHEY and CDR2 SVGEGT. CDR3 in DNA: TGTGCCAGCAGTTACCGGACAGTATCCGAGCAGTACTTC. This gives the protein CASSYRTVSEQYF.

V usage is TRBV2 and J usage is TRBJ1-6; TRBD1 is a possible D gene (5 bases). Germline V gives CDR1 SNHLY, CDR2 FYNNEI. There are 14 residues in the CDR3. Trimming left V 0 bases short and J 8 bases short, with 8 bases between. The CDR3 DNA reads as TGTGCCAGCAGTGAAGCCAGGGAAGATTCACCCCTCCACTTT. It specifies CASSEAREDSPLHF.

At least ten counts were recorded for this clonotype. The gene calls are TRBV7-9 and TRBJ2-3; D gene uncertain. Looked up from germline, CDR1 is SEHNR and CDR2 is FQNEAQ (reference sequence). This CDR3 contains 12 residues. V was trimmed by 3 bases and J by 4 bases, leaving 5 bases between them. CDR3 in amino acids: CASSLIPDTQYF. The CDR3 nucleotides read TGTGCCAGCAGCTTGATCCCAGATACGCAGTATTTT. Full variable domain (remainder filled in from reference TRBV7-9 and TRBJ2-3): DTGVSQNPRHKITKRGQNVTFRCDPISEHNRLYWYRQTLGQGPEFLTYFQNEAQLEKSRLLSDRFSAERPKGSFSTLEIQRTEQGDSAMYLCASSLIPDTQYFGPGTRLTVL.